This entry lists 16 T cell receptor beta chains sequenced from one sample in a study of breast tumors, draining lymph nodes, adjacent tissues. Samples came from axillary lymph nodes draining the breast cancer. TCRdb recomputed calls from the multiplex PCR reads with MiXCR, one row per CDR3 protein. The repertoire holds 85,000 to 120,000 distinct CDR3 sequences, with about 29% as singletons. What was sequenced was axillary lymph node tissue. The receptors shown here come from a female donor with breast cancer. Some clones in this sample may be carry-over from other donors' samples.

This clonotype was detected ten times or more. The chain joins TRBV4-1 to TRBJ2-5, with D unclear. The CDR3 is made up of 18 amino acids. The V gene lost 0 bases and the J gene lost 5 bases, with 22 bases spanning the gap. Germline V CDR1 and CDR2: MGHRA, YSYEKL. The CDR3: CASSQDDSVFRRRETQYF. The CDR3 DNA is TGCGCCAGCAGCCAAGATGATTCGGTGTTCAGGCGGCGGGAGACCCAGTACTTC.

This clonotype has at least ten counts. The V call is TRBV12-3 or TRBV12-4, the J call TRBJ2-3; 11 bases fit TRBD2. The CDR3 sequence is 20 residues long. Unmatched junction bases numbered 15, after V lost 3 bases and J lost 1 base. The chain's CDR3 is CASSFTGGSGGAGGTDTQYF. CDR3 sequence (DNA): TGTGCCAGCAGTTTTACAGGCGGTAGCGGGGGGGCCGGTGGCACAGATACGCAGTATTTT.

The sample holds many counts of this clonotype. This chain joins TRBV6-1 and TRBJ2-3, with TRBD1 as a possible D gene (5 bases). There are 15 residues in the CDR3. CDR1 is MNHNS, CDR2 SASEGT, per germline. V was trimmed by 6 bases and J by 1 base, leaving 14 bases between them. CDR3 sequence reads: CASRGQYLGTDTQYF. For the CDR3, the DNA is TGTGCCAGCAGGGGGCAGTACCTCGGCACAGATACGCAGTATTTT.

For this clonotype: Without the conserved terminal phenylalanine or tryptophan, this CDR3 likely stems from a read error. The chain recombines TRBV18 with TRBJ1-1; D not certain. CDR3 length: 15 amino acids. V gave up 2 bases and J gave up 1 base, with 11 bases separating them. CDR1 and CDR2 (germline): KGHSH, LQKENI. DNA of the CDR3: TGTGCCAGCTCACCATACTCGTGGAAGAACACTGAAGCTTTCTGT. This translates into CASSPYSWKNTEAFC.

In this sample, this clonotype turned up many times. This chain uses TRBV28 with TRBJ1-2; D uncertain. The V end was cut by 2 bases, the J end by 4 bases, with 14 bases between. Germline CDR1 reads MDHEN; CDR2 reads SYDVKM. CDR3 length equals 15 residues. The CDR3, as DNA: TGTGCCAGCAGTTTAGGCTCTTCGGGTGGCTATGGCTACACCTTC. It codes for CASSLGSSGGYGYTF.

This clonotype was seen ten or more times. The J gene is TRBJ2-3, the V gene TRBV4-1; D is ambiguous. V lost 0 bases to trimming and J lost 0 bases, with 13 bases between them. The length of the CDR3 is 17 residues. Germline CDR1 is MGHRA and CDR2 is YSYEKL. Written as DNA, the CDR3 is TGCGCCAGCAGCCAAGATCCAACAGCGAGAAGCACAGATACGCAGTATTTT. This codes for CASSQDPTARSTDTQYF.

As concerns this clonotype: This may arise from a read error, as a much more abundant clone is one base away. This chain joins TRBV30 and TRBJ2-3; TRBD2 matches 13 bases. The CDR3 loop spans 19 amino acids. In germline, CDR1 is GTSNPN, CDR2 SVGIG (reference sequence). Trimming took 1 base from V and 3 from J; bases not matched to a gene: 13. The CDR3 region is CAWSADRARGLAGTDTQYF. The CDR3 DNA reads as TGTGCCTGGAGTGCGGACAGGGCAAGGGGACTAGCGGGAACAGATACGCAGTATTTT.

The V and J genes are TRBV29-1 and TRBJ1-2; 9 nucleotides agree with TRBD1. The CDR3 runs to 16 residues. Germline CDR1 and CDR2: SQVTM and ANQGSEA. V shed 0 bases, J shed 4 bases, and the junction held 9 bases outside the gene matches. The CDR3 DNA reads TGCAGCGTTGAAGATATCCGGGACAGGGTTTTCTATGGCTACACCTTC. It yields the protein CSVEDIRDRVFYGYTF.

This clonotype was seen many times. The CDR3, as DNA: TGTGCCAGCGCCACAAGGGAGAGCAATCAGCCCCAGCATTTT. This gives the protein CASATRESNQPQHF. The chain uses TRBV2 and TRBJ1-5; no clear D gene. The CDR3 contains 14 residues. Germline V gives CDR1 SNHLY, CDR2 FYNNEI. V lost 8 bases, J lost 1 base, and 12 bases lay in between. Together with reference TRBV2 and TRBJ1-5, the CDR3 gives the full variable domain: EPEVTQTPSHQVTQMGQEVILRCVPISNHLYFYWYRQILGQKVEFLVSFYNNEISEKSEIFDDQFSVERPDGSNFTLKIRSTKLEDSAMYFCASATRESNQPQHFGDGTRLSIL.

This clonotype was recorded at least ten times. A junction boundary mismatches the germline segment, possibly from a read error. The V and J genes are TRBV6-5 and TRBJ1-2; a weak D match, TRBD1 (6 bases). In germline, CDR1 is MNHEY, CDR2 SVGAGI. The CDR3 runs to 19 residues. CDR3 residues: CASNYNPGGPGQILYGYTF. CDR3 nucleotide sequence: TGTGCCAGCAATTACAACCCCGGAGGTCCAGGACAGATCCTCTATGGCTACACCTTC.

In this sample, this clonotype turned up many times. This chain connects TRBV3-1 to TRBJ1-5; D is unclear. The CDR3 runs to 14 residues. Between the trimmed V and J ends, which lost 2 bases and 0 bases, there was a span of 5 bases. Germline lookup yields CDR1 LGHDT and CDR2 YNNKEL (reference sequence). The chain's CDR3 is CASSQLPSNQPQHF. DNA for the CDR3: TGTGCCAGCAGCCAATTACCTAGCAATCAGCCCCAGCATTTT. Full variable domain (rest looked up from reference TRBV3-1 and TRBJ1-5): DTAVSQTPKYLVTQMGNDKSIKCEQNLGHDTMYWYKQDSKKFLKIMFSYNNKELIINETVPNRFSPKSPDKAHLNLHINSLELGDSAVYFCASSQLPSNQPQHFGDGTRLSIL.

The J gene is TRBJ1-3, the V gene TRBV3-1; D unclear. From germline, CDR1 is LGHDT and CDR2 YNNKEL (reference sequence). The CDR3 is made up of 14 amino acids. V was cut by 1 base and J by 8 bases, with 12 bases left in between. CDR3 in amino acids: CASSQVGNMHTIYF. The CDR3 DNA reads as TGTGCCAGCAGCCAAGTAGGGAATATGCACACCATATATTTT.

This clonotype occurred many times. The V gene is TRBV12-3 or TRBV12-4, the J gene TRBJ2-3; D not certain. Trimming took 1 base from V and 0 from J, leaving 8 bases between them. The CDR3 consists of 15 residues. Written as DNA, the CDR3 is TGTGCCAGCAGTTTAGTGCGAACTAGCACAGATACGCAGTATTTT. Residues: CASSLVRTSTDTQYF.

The table lists this clonotype with many counts. This clone may be a read error of a much larger clone one base away. The chain employs TRBV5-1 and TRBJ2-7; tentatively, D is TRBD1 (6 bases). In germline, CDR1 is SGHRS, CDR2 YFSETQ. CDR3 size: 15 residues. The CDR3 nucleotides read TGCGCCAGCAGCTTGGCCAGGGGTAGTTCCTGCGAGCAGTACTTC. This codes for CASSLARGSSCEQYF. Filled out from reference TRBV5-1 and TRBJ2-7, the complete variable domain reads KAGVTQTPRYLIKTRGQQVTLSCSPISGHRSVSWYQQTPGQGLQFLFEYFSETQRNKGNFPGRFSGRQFSNSRSEMNVSTLELGDSALYLCASSLARGSSCEQYFGPGTRLTVT.

This clonotype was found many times. The rearrangement joins TRBV29-1 to TRBJ2-1; D may be TRBD2 (6 bases). This CDR3 is built from 14 residues. CDR1 is SQVTM, CDR2 ANQGSEA, per germline. V was cut by 4 bases and J by 8 bases, with 18 bases left in between. CDR3 in DNA: TGCAGCGTTGTTTACTACTTAGGGGAGGATGAGCAGTTCTTC. Translated, it gives CSVVYYLGEDEQFF.

Remarks on this clonotype: A much larger clone differs by one base, so this may be a read error. The J gene is TRBJ2-3, the V gene TRBV6-5; 9 bases match TRBD2. The CDR3 is 14 residues long. V lost 6 bases to trimming and J lost 2 bases; unmatched junction nucleotides: 3. The germline V gene has CDR1 MNHEY and CDR2 SVGAGI. The CDR3 coding sequence is TGTGCCAGCAGGGCTAGCGGGAACACAGATACGCAGTATTTT. Protein: CASRASGNTDTQYF.